This section outlines one T cell receptor beta chain sequence together with its context. What it binds is unknown. Isolation of CD4+ and CD8+ T cells from PBMCs was achieved by sorting. CDR1 and CDR2 (germline): SNHLY, FYNNEI. The CDR3 has 14 amino acids. The junction had 5 bases not matched to a gene; V was cut back by 6 bases and J by 2 bases. The data originate from a study of CD8+ T cells in alopecia areata. The study's findings and limits: The study also sequences resident alphabeta T cells of normal skin in scalp samples. Higher clonality and more expanded CD8+ clones appeared in lesional than normal scalp. TCR sharing was clearer in mice than between patients, perhaps partly owing to patient HLA diversity.

cDNA reverse transcribed from extracted RNA served as the sequencing template. Assay used: immunoSEQ multiplex PCR; TCRdb lists only in-frame clones, some missing. The sample has under 250,000 clones, roughly 50% seen once. This TCR was recovered from a human donor in good health. The sequencing input was CD8+ T cells sorted from blood. The chain couples TRBV2 to TRBJ2-5; 8 nucleotides align to TRBD1. The CDR3 region is CASSENRGQETQYF. DNA for the CDR3: TGTGCCAGCAGCGAAAACAGGGGGCAAGAGACCCAGTACTTC.